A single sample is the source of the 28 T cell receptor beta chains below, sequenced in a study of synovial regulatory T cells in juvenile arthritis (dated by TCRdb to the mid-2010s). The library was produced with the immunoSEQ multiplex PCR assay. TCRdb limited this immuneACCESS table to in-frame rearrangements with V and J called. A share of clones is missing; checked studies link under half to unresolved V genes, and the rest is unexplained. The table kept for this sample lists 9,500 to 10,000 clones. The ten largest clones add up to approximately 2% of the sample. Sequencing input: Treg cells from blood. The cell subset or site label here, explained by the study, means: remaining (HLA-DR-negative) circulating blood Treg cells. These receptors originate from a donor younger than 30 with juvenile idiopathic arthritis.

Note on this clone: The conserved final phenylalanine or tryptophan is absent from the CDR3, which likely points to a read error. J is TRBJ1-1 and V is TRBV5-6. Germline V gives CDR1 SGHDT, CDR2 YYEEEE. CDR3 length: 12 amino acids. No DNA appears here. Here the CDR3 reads CASSLRGTEAFL.

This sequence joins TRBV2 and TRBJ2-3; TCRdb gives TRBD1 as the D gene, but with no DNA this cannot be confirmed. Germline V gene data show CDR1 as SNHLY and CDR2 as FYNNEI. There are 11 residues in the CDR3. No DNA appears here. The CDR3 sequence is CASLRGDTQYF.

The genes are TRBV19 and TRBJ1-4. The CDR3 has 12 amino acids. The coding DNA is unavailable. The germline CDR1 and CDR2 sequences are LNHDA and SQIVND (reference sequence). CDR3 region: CASSPLNEKLFF.

CDR3 protein: CASSFGGPPTEAFF. The chain employs TRBV5-1 and TRBJ1-1. The germline V gene encodes CDR1 SGHRS and CDR2 YFSETQ. The CDR3 consists of 14 residues. The DNA is not on file.

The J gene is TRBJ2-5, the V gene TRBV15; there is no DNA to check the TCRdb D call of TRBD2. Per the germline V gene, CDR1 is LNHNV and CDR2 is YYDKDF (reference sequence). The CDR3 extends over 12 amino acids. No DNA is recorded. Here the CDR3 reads CATSRVEDTQYF.

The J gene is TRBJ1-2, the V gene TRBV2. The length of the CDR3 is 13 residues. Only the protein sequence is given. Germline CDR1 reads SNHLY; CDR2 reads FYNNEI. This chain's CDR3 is CATRGVPMAGYTF.

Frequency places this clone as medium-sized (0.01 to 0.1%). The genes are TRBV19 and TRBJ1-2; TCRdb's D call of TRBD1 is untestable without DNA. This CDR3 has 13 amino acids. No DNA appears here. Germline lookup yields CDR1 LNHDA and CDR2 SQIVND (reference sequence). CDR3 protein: CASTNRGQTGYTF.

CDR3 sequence: CASSLDREEKLFF. The chain couples TRBV7-2 to TRBJ1-4; without DNA, the TCRdb call of TRBD1 cannot be checked. The germline gives CDR1 SGHTA, CDR2 FQGNSA. This CDR3 contains 13 residues. No DNA is listed.

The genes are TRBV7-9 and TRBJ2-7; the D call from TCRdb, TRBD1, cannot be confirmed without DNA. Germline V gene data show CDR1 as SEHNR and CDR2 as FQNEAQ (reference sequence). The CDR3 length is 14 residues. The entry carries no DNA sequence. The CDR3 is CASSLWGRPYEQYF.

The CDR3 loop is CASSKGGRGGHYPSYEQYF. J is TRBJ2-7 and V is TRBV21-1; without DNA, the TCRdb call of TRBD1 cannot be checked. TRBV21-1 constitutes a pseudogene. This CDR3 comprises 19 residues. Only the protein is on record.

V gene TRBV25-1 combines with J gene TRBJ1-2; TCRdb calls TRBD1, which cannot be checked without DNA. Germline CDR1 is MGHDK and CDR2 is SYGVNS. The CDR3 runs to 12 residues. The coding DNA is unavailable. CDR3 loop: CASSLQGNGYTF.

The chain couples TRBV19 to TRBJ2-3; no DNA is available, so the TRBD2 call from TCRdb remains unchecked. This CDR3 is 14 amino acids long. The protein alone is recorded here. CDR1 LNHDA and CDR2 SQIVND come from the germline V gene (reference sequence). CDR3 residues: CASSIEAFTDTQYF. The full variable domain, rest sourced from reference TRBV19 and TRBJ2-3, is DGGITQSPKYLFRKEGQNVTLSCEQNLNHDAMYWYRQDPGQGLRLIYYSQIVNDFQKGDIAEGYSVSREKKESFPLTVTSAQKNPTAFYLCASSIEAFTDTQYFGPGTRLTVL.

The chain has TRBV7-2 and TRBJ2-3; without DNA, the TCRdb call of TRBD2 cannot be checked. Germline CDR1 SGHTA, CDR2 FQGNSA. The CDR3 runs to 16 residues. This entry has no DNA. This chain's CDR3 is CASSLMAGYSTDTQYF. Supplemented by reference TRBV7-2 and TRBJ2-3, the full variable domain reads GAGVSQSPSNKVTEKGKDVELRCDPISGHTALYWYRQSLGQGLEFLIYFQGNSAPDKSGLPSDRFSAERTGGSVSTLTIQRTQQEDSAVYLCASSLMAGYSTDTQYFGPGTRLTVL.

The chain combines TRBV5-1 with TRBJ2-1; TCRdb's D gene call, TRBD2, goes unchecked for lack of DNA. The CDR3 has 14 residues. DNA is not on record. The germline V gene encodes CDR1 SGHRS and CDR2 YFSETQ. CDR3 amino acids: CASREGLPTNEQFF.

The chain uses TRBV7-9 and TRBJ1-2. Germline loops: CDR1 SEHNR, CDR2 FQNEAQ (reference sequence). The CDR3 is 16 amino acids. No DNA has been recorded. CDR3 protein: CASSRKVGTGGYGYTF.

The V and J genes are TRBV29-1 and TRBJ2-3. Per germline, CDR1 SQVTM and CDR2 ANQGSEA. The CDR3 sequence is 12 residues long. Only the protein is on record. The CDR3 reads CSVGLLLGTQYF.

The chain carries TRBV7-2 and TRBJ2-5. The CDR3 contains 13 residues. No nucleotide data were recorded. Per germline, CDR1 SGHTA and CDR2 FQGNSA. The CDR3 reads CASSEDPIQTQYF.

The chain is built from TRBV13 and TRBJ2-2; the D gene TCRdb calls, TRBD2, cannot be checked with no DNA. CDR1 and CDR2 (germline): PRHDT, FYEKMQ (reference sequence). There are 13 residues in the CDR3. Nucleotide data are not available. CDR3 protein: CASSTYAAGELFF.

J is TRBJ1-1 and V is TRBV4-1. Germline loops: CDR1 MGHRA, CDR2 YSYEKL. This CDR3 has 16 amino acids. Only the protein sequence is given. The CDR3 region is CASSQISRGRGTEAFF.

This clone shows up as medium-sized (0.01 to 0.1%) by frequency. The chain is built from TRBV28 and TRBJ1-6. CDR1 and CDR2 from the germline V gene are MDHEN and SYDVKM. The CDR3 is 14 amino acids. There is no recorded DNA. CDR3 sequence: CASRASSYNSPLHF.

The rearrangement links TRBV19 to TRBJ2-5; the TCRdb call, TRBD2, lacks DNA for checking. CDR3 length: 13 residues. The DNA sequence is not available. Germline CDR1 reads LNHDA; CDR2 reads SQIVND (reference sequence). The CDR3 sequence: CASSSGEQETQYF.

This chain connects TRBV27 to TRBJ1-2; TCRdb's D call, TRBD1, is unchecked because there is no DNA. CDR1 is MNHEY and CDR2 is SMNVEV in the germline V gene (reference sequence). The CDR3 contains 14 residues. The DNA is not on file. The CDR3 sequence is CASSFTGTGAGYTF.

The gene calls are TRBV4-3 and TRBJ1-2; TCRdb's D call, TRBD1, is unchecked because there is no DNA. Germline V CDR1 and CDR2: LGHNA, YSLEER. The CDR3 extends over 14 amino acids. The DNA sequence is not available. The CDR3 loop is CASSQDPRAHGYTF.

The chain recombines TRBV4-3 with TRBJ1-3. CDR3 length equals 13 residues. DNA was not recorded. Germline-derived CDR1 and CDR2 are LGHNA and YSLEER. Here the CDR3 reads CASSQYFGNTIYF.

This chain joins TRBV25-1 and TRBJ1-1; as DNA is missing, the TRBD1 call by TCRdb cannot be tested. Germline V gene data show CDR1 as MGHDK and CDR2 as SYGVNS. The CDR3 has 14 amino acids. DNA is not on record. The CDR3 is CASSDNQASTEAFF.

CDR3 loop: CASSSSGYRGNYGYTF. The V gene is TRBV27, the J gene TRBJ1-2; TCRdb gives TRBD1 as the D gene, but with no DNA this cannot be confirmed. The CDR3 runs 16 residues. No DNA was logged. Germline values: CDR1 MNHEY, CDR2 SMNVEV (reference sequence).

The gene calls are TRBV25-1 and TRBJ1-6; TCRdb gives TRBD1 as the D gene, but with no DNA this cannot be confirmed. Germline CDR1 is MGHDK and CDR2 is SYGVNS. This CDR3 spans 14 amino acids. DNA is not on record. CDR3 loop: CASSERTGNSPLHF.

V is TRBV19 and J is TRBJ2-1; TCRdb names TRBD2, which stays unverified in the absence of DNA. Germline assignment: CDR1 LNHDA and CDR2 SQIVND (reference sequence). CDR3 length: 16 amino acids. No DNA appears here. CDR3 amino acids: CASSRRAGGYYNEQFF.